This T cell receptor (beta chain) was sequenced for a study of blood T cells in healthy people across ages. The authors ran a second PCR of about 7 to 11 cycles using a sample-barcoded 5' primer and a J-beta primer mix. Via MiXCR, TCRdb re-called the 5' RACE reads, giving one row per CDR3 protein. This table holds almost 550,000 distinct CDR3 sequences, 24% found once. Trimming took 5 bases from V and 5 from J; bases not matched to a gene: 7. Germline V gives CDR1 SEHNR, CDR2 FQNEAQ (reference sequence). The CDR3 has 14 residues. This clonotype was detected a few times. These data also featured in a second study, about T cells of mothers and their children.

This receptor was identified in a boy aged 5-17 years in good health. The J gene is TRBJ2-5, the V gene TRBV7-9, with 8 bases aligning to TRBD1. Sequenced: blood. CDR3: CASSAQGELETQYF. CDR3 bases: TGTGCCAGCAGCGCACAGGGGGAATTGGAGACCCAGTACTTC. The entire variable domain, with the rest obtained from reference TRBV7-9 and TRBJ2-5, is as follows: DTGVSQNPRHKITKRGQNVTFRCDPISEHNRLYWYRQTLGQGPEFLTYFQNEAQLEKSRLLSDRFSAERPKGSFSTLEIQRTEQGDSAMYLCASSAQGELETQYFGPGTRLLVL.